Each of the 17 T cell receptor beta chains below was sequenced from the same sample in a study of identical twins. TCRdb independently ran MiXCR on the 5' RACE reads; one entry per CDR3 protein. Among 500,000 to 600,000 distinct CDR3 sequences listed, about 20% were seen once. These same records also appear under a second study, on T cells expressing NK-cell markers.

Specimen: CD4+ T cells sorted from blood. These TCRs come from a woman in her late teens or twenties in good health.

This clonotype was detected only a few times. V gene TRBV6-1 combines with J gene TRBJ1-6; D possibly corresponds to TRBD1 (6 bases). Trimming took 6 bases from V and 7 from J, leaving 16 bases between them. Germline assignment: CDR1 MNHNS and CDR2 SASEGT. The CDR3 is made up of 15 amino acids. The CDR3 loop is CASRSPGQKNSPLHF. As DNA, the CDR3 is TGTGCCAGCAGATCTCCAGGACAGAAAAATTCACCCCTCCACTTT.

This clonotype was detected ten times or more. Here the CDR3 DNA reads TGTGCCAGCAGTGCGAATCTAGCGGGAGAAGAGACCCAGTACTTC. This sequence encodes CASSANLAGEETQYF. This chain connects TRBV12-3 or TRBV12-4 to TRBJ2-5, with 10 bases that match TRBD2. CDR3 length: 15 residues. After removal of 5 bases from V and 3 bases from J, the junction contained 6 bases not matched to a gene.

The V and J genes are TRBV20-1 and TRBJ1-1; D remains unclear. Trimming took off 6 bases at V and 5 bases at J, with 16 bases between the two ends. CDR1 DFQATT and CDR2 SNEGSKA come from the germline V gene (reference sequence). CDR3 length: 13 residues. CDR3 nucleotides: TGCAGTGCCTCCCGCCAACCACAGACTGAAGCTTTCTTT. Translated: CSASRQPQTEAFF.

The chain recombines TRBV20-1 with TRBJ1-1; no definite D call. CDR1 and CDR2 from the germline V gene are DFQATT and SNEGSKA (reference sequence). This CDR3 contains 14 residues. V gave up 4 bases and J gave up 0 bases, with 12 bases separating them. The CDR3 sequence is CSAKDGSMNTEAFF. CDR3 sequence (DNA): TGCAGTGCTAAAGATGGGTCAATGAACACTGAAGCTTTCTTT.

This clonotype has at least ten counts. The CDR3 DNA is TGCAGTGCTTACTCTAGCGGGAGCTCCTACAATGAGCAGTTCTTC. Amino acids: CSAYSSGSSYNEQFF. This chain uses TRBV20-1 with TRBJ2-1; TRBD2 aligns across 10 bases. Germline V gives CDR1 DFQATT, CDR2 SNEGSKA (reference sequence). This CDR3 contains 15 residues. Trimming cost V 5 bases and J 0 bases; bases outside gene matches: 4.

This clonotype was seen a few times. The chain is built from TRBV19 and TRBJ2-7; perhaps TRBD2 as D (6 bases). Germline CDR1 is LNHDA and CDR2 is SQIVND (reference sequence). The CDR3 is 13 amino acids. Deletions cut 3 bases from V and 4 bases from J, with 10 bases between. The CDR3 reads CASSIPGTYEQYF. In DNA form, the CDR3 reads TGTGCCAGTAGTATCCCCGGGACTTACGAGCAGTACTTC.

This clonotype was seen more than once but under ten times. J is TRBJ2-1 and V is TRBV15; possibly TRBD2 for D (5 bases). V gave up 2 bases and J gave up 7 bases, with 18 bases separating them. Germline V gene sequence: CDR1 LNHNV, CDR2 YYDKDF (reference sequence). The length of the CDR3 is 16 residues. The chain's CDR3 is CATSRPSGSGGNEQFF. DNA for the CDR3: TGTGCCACCAGCAGACCCAGCGGATCTGGTGGGAATGAGCAGTTCTTC.

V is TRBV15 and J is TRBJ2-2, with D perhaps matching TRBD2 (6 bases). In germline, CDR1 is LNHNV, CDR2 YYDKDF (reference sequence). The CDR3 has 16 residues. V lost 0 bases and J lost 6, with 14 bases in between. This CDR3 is CATSREVSGRAGELFF. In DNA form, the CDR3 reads TGTGCCACCAGCAGAGAGGTTAGCGGACGTGCCGGGGAGCTGTTTTTT.

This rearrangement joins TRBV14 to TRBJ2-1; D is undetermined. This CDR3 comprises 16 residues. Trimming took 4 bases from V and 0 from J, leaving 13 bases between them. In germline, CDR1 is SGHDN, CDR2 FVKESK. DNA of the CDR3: TGTGCCAGCAGCCGAATTAGGACCAGCTCCTACAATGAGCAGTTCTTC. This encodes CASSRIRTSSYNEQFF.

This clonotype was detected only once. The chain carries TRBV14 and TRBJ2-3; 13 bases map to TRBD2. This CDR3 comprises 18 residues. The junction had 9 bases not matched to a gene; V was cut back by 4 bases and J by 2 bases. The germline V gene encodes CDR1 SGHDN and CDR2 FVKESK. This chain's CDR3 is CASSPRTSGRPLTDTQYF. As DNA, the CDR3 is TGTGCCAGCAGCCCCCGGACTAGCGGGAGACCACTCACAGATACGCAGTATTTT.

The CDR3 DNA is TGCAGTGGTACTAGCGCCCACAATGAGCAGTTCTTC. It specifies CSGTSAHNEQFF. V is TRBV20-1 and J is TRBJ2-1; 7 nucleotides match TRBD2. Losses at the gene ends were 7 bases for V and 5 bases for J; bases not matched to a gene: 5. The germline V gene encodes CDR1 DFQATT and CDR2 SNEGSKA (reference sequence). The CDR3 sequence is 12 residues long.

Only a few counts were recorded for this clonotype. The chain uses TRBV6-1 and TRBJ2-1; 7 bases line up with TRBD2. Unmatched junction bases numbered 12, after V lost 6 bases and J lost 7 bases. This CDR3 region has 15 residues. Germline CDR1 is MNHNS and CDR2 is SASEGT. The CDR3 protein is CASSASGRNRNEQFF. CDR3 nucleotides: TGTGCCAGCAGCGCTAGCGGAAGGAATAGGAATGAGCAGTTCTTC.

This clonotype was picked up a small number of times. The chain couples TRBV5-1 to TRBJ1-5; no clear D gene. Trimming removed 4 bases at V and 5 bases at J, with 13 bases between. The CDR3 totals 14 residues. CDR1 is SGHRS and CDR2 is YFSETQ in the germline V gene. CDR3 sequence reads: CASSVGGWDQPQHF. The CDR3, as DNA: TGCGCCAGCAGCGTCGGCGGCTGGGATCAGCCCCAGCATTTT.

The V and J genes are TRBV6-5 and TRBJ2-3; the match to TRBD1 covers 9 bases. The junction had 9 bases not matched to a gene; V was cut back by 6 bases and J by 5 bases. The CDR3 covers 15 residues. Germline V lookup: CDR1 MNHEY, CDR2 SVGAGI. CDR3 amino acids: CASSYRGRLGDTQYF. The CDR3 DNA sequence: TGTGCCAGCAGCTACAGGGGGCGCTTGGGAGATACGCAGTATTTT.

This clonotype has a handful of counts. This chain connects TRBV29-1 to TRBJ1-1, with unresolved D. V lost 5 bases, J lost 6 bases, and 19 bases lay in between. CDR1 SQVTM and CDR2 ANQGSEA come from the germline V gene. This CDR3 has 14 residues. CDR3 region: CSVPGGRPYSEAFF. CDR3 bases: TGCAGCGTTCCGGGAGGACGCCCTTACTCTGAAGCTTTCTTT.

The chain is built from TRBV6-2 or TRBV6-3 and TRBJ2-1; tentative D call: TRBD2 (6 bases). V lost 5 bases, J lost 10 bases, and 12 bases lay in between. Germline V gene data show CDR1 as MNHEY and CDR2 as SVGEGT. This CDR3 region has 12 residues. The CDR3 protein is CASSQTSREQFF. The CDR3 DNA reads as TGTGCCAGCAGTCAGACTAGTCGCGAGCAGTTCTTC.

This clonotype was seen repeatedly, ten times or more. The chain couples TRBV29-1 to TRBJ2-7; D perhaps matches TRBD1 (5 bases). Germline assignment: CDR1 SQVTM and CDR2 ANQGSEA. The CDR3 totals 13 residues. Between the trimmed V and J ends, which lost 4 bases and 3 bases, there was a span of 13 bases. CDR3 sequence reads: CSVGSSGFYEQYF. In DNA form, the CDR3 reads TGCAGCGTTGGATCCTCAGGGTTCTACGAGCAGTACTTC.